Below are 2 T cell receptor beta chains sequenced from a single sample in a study of blood T cell repertoires in COVID-19. Data came from immunoSEQ multiplex PCR; TCRdb stores just in-frame clones and leaves some out. The repertoire holds 45,000 to 55,000 clones, with 70% to 90% as singletons. The sample taken for sequencing was peripheral blood. These receptors all come from a human donor in a cohort sampled during active COVID-19.

This clone was counted once. The chain recombines TRBV25-1 with TRBJ2-1; maybe TRBD1 (6 bases). V lost 3 bases and J lost 7, with 25 bases in between. Germline V gene sequence: CDR1 MGHDK, CDR2 SYGVNS. The CDR3 has 18 residues. Written as DNA, the CDR3 is TGTGCCAGCAGTGATTCAAGGGTACAGGGAAATTTCTGGAATGAGCAGTTCTTC. Translated, it gives CASSDSRVQGNFWNEQFF.

The chain is built from TRBV9 and TRBJ2-7; 10 bases are a match to TRBD1. The CDR3 has 15 residues. Unmatched junction bases numbered 8, after V lost 4 bases and J lost 4 bases. Germline lookup yields CDR1 SGDLS and CDR2 YYNGEE. This chain's CDR3 is CASSNGQGVRYEQYF. The DNA of the CDR3 is TGTGCCAGCAGCAATGGACAGGGGGTAAGGTACGAGCAGTACTTC.